The present TCR beta chain was sequenced within a study of CD8+CD57+ T cells in acquired aplastic anemia. General study points: Patients and controls turned out to have around 29 CD8+ CDR3 sequences in common.

Flow cytometry had shown expanded CD8+CD57+ cells in the patients chosen for sequencing. The V segment lost 4 bases and the J segment 8 bases; nucleotides outside the gene matches: 3. Germline V lookup: CDR1 SGHTA, CDR2 FQGTGA. The CDR3 has 14 amino acids. Concerning this clonotype: Its antigen is not identified.

Genomic DNA provided the template from which TCR beta VDJ and CDR3 profiles were obtained. TCRdb independently ran MiXCR on the reads; one entry per CDR3 protein. This table has roughly 200,000 distinct CDR3 sequences, roughly 60% appearing once. V usage is TRBV7-3 and J usage is TRBJ2-1, with TRBD2 identical over 12 bases. The clonotype comes from a human donor with aplastic anemia. Material for sequencing was sorted CD4+, CD8+, or CD8+CD57+ T cells (not recorded which) from PBMCs. CDR3 in amino acids: CASSSTSGSYEQFF. CDR3 DNA: TGTGCCAGCAGCTCGACTAGCGGGAGTTATGAGCAGTTCTTC.